Listed here are 19 T cell receptor beta chains from one sample, sequenced in a study of cytomegalovirus exposure and HLA in healthy donors. The PCR had 60 Vbeta and 13 Jbeta primers. TCRdb's table, derived via immunoSEQ multiplex PCR, lists solely in-frame clones and lacks some. The sample consists of about 37,000 clones, 74% of them appearing once. The sequencing input was PBMCs. All receptors come from a man under 40 in good health and CMV-seronegative.

This clone was observed a handful of times. The rearrangement joins TRBV5-1 to TRBJ1-1, with D hard to call. The CDR3 contains 16 residues. Germline V gives CDR1 SGHRS, CDR2 YFSETQ. The V end lost 4 bases, the J end lost 0 bases, and 16 bases lay between the germline ends. CDR3 loop: CASSVNGLTMNTEAFF. Written as DNA, the CDR3 is TGCGCCAGCAGCGTTAATGGACTCACAATGAACACTGAAGCTTTCTTT.

This rearrangement joins TRBV25-1 to TRBJ2-1; TRBD2 agrees at 12 bases. Germline V gene data show CDR1 as MGHDK and CDR2 as SYGVNS. The CDR3 runs to 17 residues. With V trimmed by 4 bases and J by 8 bases, 12 bases remained unmatched. The CDR3 spells CASSAHGTSGRSDEQFF. For the CDR3, the DNA is TGTGCCAGCAGTGCCCATGGAACTAGCGGGAGGTCCGATGAGCAGTTCTTC.

The J gene is TRBJ2-7, the V gene TRBV11-1; tentatively, D is TRBD1 (6 bases). Germline V gene data show CDR1 as SGHAT and CDR2 as FQDESV (reference sequence). The CDR3 is made up of 15 amino acids. Between the trimmed V and J ends, which lost 6 bases and 2 bases, there was a span of 17 bases. Written as DNA, the CDR3 is TGTGCCAGCAGTTACGGACAGCCCGAGACCTACGAGCAGTACTTC. Translation: CASSYGQPETYEQYF. Looking up the rest from reference TRBV11-1 and TRBJ2-7 gives the full variable domain: EAEVAQSPRYKITEKSQAVAFWCDPISGHATLYWYRQILGQGPELLVQFQDESVVDDSQLPKDRFSAERLKGVDSTLKIQPAELGDSAMYLCASSYGQPETYEQYFGPGTRLTVT.

The sample holds a few counts of this clone. V and J are TRBV2 and TRBJ1-5; D may be TRBD1 (5 bases). The CDR3 is 15 residues long. Per germline, CDR1 SNHLY and CDR2 FYNNEI. V was clipped by 5 bases and J by 0 bases, with 11 bases between them. The CDR3 protein is CASSPRRDSNQPQHF. For the CDR3, the DNA is TGTGCCAGCAGTCCCCGCAGGGATAGCAATCAGCCCCAGCATTTT.

There are a few counts of this clone. The CDR3 sequence is CASRDRGRTEAFF. CDR3 nucleotides: TGTGCCAGCAGGGACAGGGGTAGGACTGAAGCTTTCTTT. The chain couples TRBV13 to TRBJ1-1, with 9 bases identical to TRBD1. Germline V gives CDR1 PRHDT, CDR2 FYEKMQ (reference sequence). Trimming removed 6 bases from V and 5 bases from J; junction bases left unmatched: 4. This CDR3 region has 13 residues.

The CDR3 is CASSLGAGASTYF. CDR3 coding DNA: TGTGCCAGCAGCTTAGGTGCAGGGGCCTCCACCTACTTC. This rearrangement joins TRBV5-4 to TRBJ2-5; D might be TRBD1 (6 bases). The V end lost 2 bases, the J end lost 14 bases, and 19 bases lay between the germline ends. CDR3 length: 13 residues. Germline V CDR1 and CDR2: SGHNT, YYREEE (reference sequence).

This clone has only a few counts. The chain links TRBV6-1 to TRBJ2-1; perhaps TRBD2 as D (5 bases). Germline V CDR1 and CDR2: MNHNS, SASEGT. V shed 6 bases and J shed 0 bases, with 12 bases lying between them. This CDR3 has 15 residues. CDR3 coding DNA: TGTGCCAGCAGAATCGACACTAGCTCCTACAATGAGCAGTTCTTC. Translated: CASRIDTSSYNEQFF.

The rearrangement uses TRBV7-8 and TRBJ1-3; D gene unclear. Germline V gene sequence: CDR1 SGHVS, CDR2 FQNEAQ. The CDR3 consists of 13 residues. V lost 5 bases and J lost 3, with 8 bases in between. This CDR3 is CASSPAYGNTIYF. The CDR3 DNA reads as TGTGCCAGCAGCCCTGCGTATGGAAACACCATATATTTT.

The rearrangement links TRBV9 to TRBJ2-3; D unresolved. Germline CDR1 reads SGDLS; CDR2 reads YYNGEE. The CDR3 loop spans 15 amino acids. Between the trimmed V and J ends, which lost 0 bases and 0 bases, there was a span of 8 bases. CDR3: CASSVVAESTDTQYF. In nucleotides, the CDR3 is TGTGCCAGCAGCGTAGTGGCAGAAAGCACAGATACGCAGTATTTT.

The chain uses TRBV6-4 and TRBJ2-1; D perhaps matches TRBD2 (6 bases). The CDR3 loop spans 15 amino acids. V lost 0 bases, J lost 8 bases, and 14 bases lay in between. CDR1 is MRHNA, CDR2 SNTAGT, per germline. The CDR3 DNA sequence: TGTGCCAGCAGTGACTCAGGGGAGGCCGGGGATGAGCAGTTCTTC. This translates into CASSDSGEAGDEQFF.

The J gene is TRBJ2-3, the V gene TRBV7-9; 9 bases map to TRBD2. Germline values: CDR1 SEHNR, CDR2 FQNEAQ (reference sequence). Germline trimming cut 5 bases from V and 3 bases from J; bases unmatched to any gene: 12. The length of the CDR3 is 17 residues. CDR3 amino acids: CASSPWGASGNTDTQYF. CDR3 nucleotide sequence: TGTGCCAGCAGCCCTTGGGGGGCTAGCGGGAATACAGATACGCAGTATTTT.

V and J are TRBV18 and TRBJ2-7; 10 bases line up with TRBD1. The CDR3 consists of 14 residues. Germline CDR1 KGHSH, CDR2 LQKENI. After removal of 2 bases from V and 4 bases from J, the junction contained 2 bases not matched to a gene. The chain's CDR3 is CASSPWDRGYEQYF. The CDR3 region has the DNA TGTGCCAGCTCACCATGGGACAGGGGATACGAGCAGTACTTC.

This chain joins TRBV9 and TRBJ2-7, with D possibly matching TRBD1 (6 bases). The CDR3 contains 15 residues. Germline V gene data show CDR1 as SGDLS and CDR2 as YYNGEE. Trimming took off 0 bases at V and 2 bases at J, with 12 bases between the two ends. The CDR3 nucleotides are TGTGCCAGCAGCGTAGTTCCAGGGGCGGCCTACGAGCAGTACTTC. Translation gives CASSVVPGAAYEQYF.

The chain couples TRBV2 to TRBJ1-6; D gene uncertain. The CDR3 length is 15 residues. Germline V gene sequence: CDR1 SNHLY, CDR2 FYNNEI. With 3 bases removed from V and 9 bases from J, the gap between germline ends came to 15 bases. The DNA of the CDR3 is TGTGCCAGCAGTGACCCCCCCATCGGTGGTTCACCCCTCCACTTT. This encodes CASSDPPIGGSPLHF. The entire variable domain, with the rest obtained from reference TRBV2 and TRBJ1-6, is as follows: EPEVTQTPSHQVTQMGQEVILRCVPISNHLYFYWYRQILGQKVEFLVSFYNNEISEKSEIFDDQFSVERPDGSNFTLKIRSTKLEDSAMYFCASSDPPIGGSPLHFGNGTRLTVT.

This clone occurred a few times. This chain uses TRBV5-6 with TRBJ2-1; D perhaps matches TRBD2 (5 bases). CDR3 length equals 14 residues. Looked up from germline, CDR1 is SGHDT and CDR2 is YYEEEE. Trimming removed 0 bases at V and 7 bases at J, with 11 bases between. CDR3 nucleotide sequence: TGTGCCAGCAGCTTGGGCCCGTCGGGGAATGAGCAGTTCTTC. Encoded protein: CASSLGPSGNEQFF. Full variable domain (missing parts from reference TRBV5-6 and TRBJ2-1): DAGVTQSPTHLIKTRGQQVTLRCSPKSGHDTVSWYQQALGQGPQFIFQYYEEEERQRGNFPDRFSGHQFPNYSSELNVNALLLGDSALYLCASSLGPSGNEQFFGPGTRLTVL.

As to this clone: This same CDR3 is encoded by further DNA sequences in the sample. This rearrangement joins TRBV5-4 to TRBJ2-5; the match to TRBD1 covers 7 bases. In germline, CDR1 is SGHNT, CDR2 YYREEE (reference sequence). The CDR3 length is 14 residues. The J segment lost 5 bases and the V segment lost 2 bases, leaving 6 bases of the junction unmatched. The CDR3 here is CASSFNRGQETQYF. CDR3 sequence (DNA): TGTGCCAGCAGCTTTAACAGGGGCCAGGAGACCCAGTACTTC.

The genes are TRBV6-5 and TRBJ2-1; tentative D call: TRBD1 (6 bases). In germline, CDR1 is MNHEY, CDR2 SVGAGI. CDR3 length: 14 residues. Trimming took off 2 bases at V and 10 bases at J, with 15 bases between the two ends. The CDR3 DNA reads as TGTGCCAGCAGTTACCCGGACAGCCTCAGCGAGCAGTTCTTC. It codes for CASSYPDSLSEQFF.

This clone was seen once. The gene calls are TRBV10-3 and TRBJ1-5; 10 positions agree with TRBD1. This CDR3 is 15 amino acids long. Germline CDR1 is ENHRY and CDR2 is SYGVKD. The ends lost 10 bases at V and 5 bases at J; junction bases unmatched: 11. CDR3 protein: CATRDRGTADQPQHF. CDR3 coding DNA: TGTGCCACTAGGGACAGGGGAACTGCGGATCAGCCCCAGCATTTT.

In this sample, this clone turned up a few times. This chain connects TRBV11-1 to TRBJ2-3; unclear D gene. The CDR3 is 12 residues long. Germline lookup yields CDR1 SGHAT and CDR2 FQDESV (reference sequence). The V and J ends lost 5 bases and 4 bases respectively, with 7 bases between them. CDR3 loop: CASSIPADTQYF. The CDR3 DNA is TGTGCCAGCAGCATCCCGGCAGATACGCAGTATTTT. Drawing the rest from reference TRBV11-1 and TRBJ2-3, the complete variable domain is EAEVAQSPRYKITEKSQAVAFWCDPISGHATLYWYRQILGQGPELLVQFQDESVVDDSQLPKDRFSAERLKGVDSTLKIQPAELGDSAMYLCASSIPADTQYFGPGTRLTVL.